One and the same sample provided the 16 T cell receptor beta chains below, sequenced in a study of blood T cell repertoires in COVID-19. The table came from immunoSEQ multiplex PCR; TCRdb's copy has only in-frame clones and leaves some out. Seen here are approximately 250,000 clones, around 90% observed once, and the top ten hold around 0.83%. Sequencing used peripheral blood. Every receptor here comes from a man younger than 45 with COVID-19, enrolled during active disease.

The rearrangement links TRBV5-5 to TRBJ1-6; 7 nucleotides agree with TRBD1. The V segment lost 4 bases and the J segment 14 bases; nucleotides outside the gene matches: 9. In germline, CDR1 is SGHKS, CDR2 YYEKEE (reference sequence). This CDR3 comprises 13 residues. The CDR3 DNA is TGTGCCAGCAGCCCTGACAGGGTTGGGACCCTCCACTTT. Amino acids: CASSPDRVGTLHF.

This sequence joins TRBV11-2 and TRBJ1-5, with TRBD1 matching 8 bases. V lost 6 bases and J lost 5; bases outside the gene matches: 6. Germline values: CDR1 SGHAT, CDR2 FQNNGV. This CDR3 is built from 14 residues. The CDR3 here is CASSPTGAYQPQHF. CDR3 nucleotides: TGTGCCAGCAGTCCGACAGGGGCGTATCAGCCCCAGCATTTT.

This chain uses TRBV7-9 with TRBJ1-1; no reliable D call. The germline gives CDR1 SEHNR, CDR2 FQNEAQ (reference sequence). V lost 1 base and J 6 bases, leaving 12 bases between the germline ends. The CDR3 is 14 amino acids. As DNA, the CDR3 is TGTGCCAGCAGCTTAGTAACGGGGATCCCTGAAGCTTTCTTT. The encoded protein is CASSLVTGIPEAFF.

The chain is built from TRBV6-1 and TRBJ2-2, with TRBD2 matching 13 bases. Germline V gene lookup returns CDR1 MNHNS and CDR2 SASEGT. The V and J ends lost 4 bases and 7 bases, in that order; junction bases with no gene match: 9. The CDR3 is 17 residues long. The CDR3 nucleotides read TGTGCCAGCAGTGTACTAGCGGGGGGGCAGGCGAGCGGGGAGCTGTTTTTT. Amino acids: CASSVLAGGQASGELFF.

The rearrangement joins TRBV2 to TRBJ2-7, with 8 bases that match TRBD1. Trimming at V came to 7 bases and at J to 4 bases, leaving 6 bases not matched to a gene. In germline, CDR1 is SNHLY, CDR2 FYNNEI. The CDR3 has 13 amino acids. DNA of the CDR3: TGTGCCAGCACCGCGGACAGGGCGTACGAGCAGTACTTC. Translation: CASTADRAYEQYF.

The chain recombines TRBV5-1 with TRBJ1-5; D possibly corresponds to TRBD1 (5 bases). This CDR3 contains 13 residues. Germline-derived CDR1 and CDR2 are SGHRS and YFSETQ. Trimming removed 1 base at V and 5 bases at J, with 7 bases between. CDR3 sequence reads: CASSLMTDQPQHF. In DNA, the CDR3 is TGCGCCAGCAGCTTGATGACAGATCAGCCCCAGCATTTT.

V usage is TRBV5-1 and J usage is TRBJ2-3; D unresolved. The germline CDR1 and CDR2 sequences are SGHRS and YFSETQ. Trimming pared 4 bases from V and 6 bases from J, leaving 9 bases between. The CDR3 loop spans 12 amino acids. This chain's CDR3 is CASSQTQDTQYF. The CDR3 DNA is TGCGCCAGCAGCCAAACCCAGGATACGCAGTATTTT.

This chain joins TRBV7-3 and TRBJ1-6, with 8 bases that match TRBD1. V shed 4 bases, J shed 10 bases, and the junction held 3 bases outside the gene matches. This CDR3 is 13 amino acids long. CDR1 and CDR2 from the germline V gene are SGHTA and FQGTGA. CDR3 loop: CASSSTGESPLHF. The CDR3 coding sequence is TGTGCCAGCAGCTCGACAGGGGAATCACCCCTCCACTTT.

The rearrangement joins TRBV7-2 to TRBJ1-6, with D perhaps matching TRBD1 (6 bases). Trimming stripped 1 base from V and 9 bases from J, with 13 bases between. The CDR3 length is 15 residues. The germline gives CDR1 SGHTA, CDR2 FQGNSA. The CDR3 sequence is CASSLVAGAGSPLHF. In DNA form, the CDR3 reads TGTGCCAGCAGCTTAGTCGCGGGGGCTGGTTCACCCCTCCACTTT.

The rearrangement links TRBV14 to TRBJ2-3, with TRBD2 identical over 8 bases. This CDR3 is 17 amino acids long. Trimming took 1 base from V and 0 from J; bases not matched to a gene: 6. The germline V gene has CDR1 SGHDN and CDR2 FVKESK. CDR3 sequence (DNA): TGTGCCAGCAGCCAAGGAGGGCGGGGGGTCAGCACAGATACGCAGTATTTT. Translating it yields CASSQGGRGVSTDTQYF.

The chain combines TRBV21-1 with TRBJ1-5; the D segment call TRBD1 is taken from the table without a DNA check. TRBV21-1 corresponds to a pseudogene. This CDR3 region has 18 residues. The CDR3 nucleotides are TGTGCCAGCAGCGCAAAAATAGATAGGGGGTTATGCAATCAGCCCCAGCATTTT. It translates to CASSAKIDRGLCNQPQHF.

The V gene is TRBV18, the J gene TRBJ2-7; TRBD1 matches at 9 bases. Germline values: CDR1 KGHSH, CDR2 LQKENI. This CDR3 is built from 17 residues. The junction had 12 bases not matched to a gene; V was cut back by 0 bases and J by 6 bases. CDR3 nucleotide sequence: TGTGCCAGCTCACCACCTCCCGGGACAGGGACGCCCTCCGAGCAGTACTTC. Translated, it gives CASSPPPGTGTPSEQYF.

The chain couples TRBV2 to TRBJ2-2; the match to TRBD1 covers 7 bases. Germline-derived CDR1 and CDR2 are SNHLY and FYNNEI. J lost 6 bases, V lost 3 bases, and 1 base had no gene match. The CDR3 is made up of 13 amino acids. CDR3: CASSDQGAGELFF. The CDR3 bases are TGTGCCAGCAGTGACCAGGGGGCCGGGGAGCTGTTTTTT.

The chain combines TRBV6-1 with TRBJ1-2; D call uncertain. CDR1 MNHNS and CDR2 SASEGT come from the germline V gene. The CDR3 length is 15 residues. The V end was cut by 2 bases, the J end by 5 bases, with 15 bases between. In DNA, the CDR3 is TGTGCCAGCAGTGAAAAGACCTCAACCGGGTATGGCTACACCTTC. It encodes CASSEKTSTGYGYTF.

This clone was counted once. This rearrangement joins TRBV3-1 (or the pseudogene TRBV3-2) to TRBJ1-6; D call uncertain. Germline V CDR1 and CDR2: LGHDT, YNNKEL (reference sequence). The V and J ends lost 1 base and 4 bases respectively, with 5 bases between them. CDR3 length: 14 amino acids. The CDR3 sequence is CASSQGSYNSPLHF. In nucleotides, the CDR3 is TGTGCCAGCAGCCAAGGTAGTTATAATTCACCCCTCCACTTT.

This clone has just a few counts. The V call is TRBV18, the J call TRBJ1-3; D gene uncertain. Germline V CDR1 and CDR2: KGHSH, LQKENI. The length of the CDR3 is 17 residues. V was cut by 3 bases and J by 3 bases, with 18 bases left in between. The CDR3 loop reads CASSPSAADLFGNTIYF. In DNA form, the CDR3 reads TGTGCCAGCTCACCCTCAGCGGCCGATCTCTTTGGAAACACCATATATTTT.